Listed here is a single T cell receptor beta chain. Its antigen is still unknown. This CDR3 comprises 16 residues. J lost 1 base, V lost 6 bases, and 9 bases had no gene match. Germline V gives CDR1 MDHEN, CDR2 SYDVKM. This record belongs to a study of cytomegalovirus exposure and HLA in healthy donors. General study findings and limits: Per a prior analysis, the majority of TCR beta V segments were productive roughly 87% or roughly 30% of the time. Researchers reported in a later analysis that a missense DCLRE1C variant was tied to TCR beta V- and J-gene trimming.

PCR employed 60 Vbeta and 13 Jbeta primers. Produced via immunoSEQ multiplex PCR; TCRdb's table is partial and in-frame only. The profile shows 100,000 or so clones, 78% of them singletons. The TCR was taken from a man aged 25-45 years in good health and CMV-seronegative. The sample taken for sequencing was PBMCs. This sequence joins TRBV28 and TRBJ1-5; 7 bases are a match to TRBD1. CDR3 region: CASRGDSEASNQPQHF. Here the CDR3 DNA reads TGTGCCAGCAGAGGGGACAGTGAGGCGAGCAATCAGCCCCAGCATTTT.